This T cell receptor beta chain came from a study of control samples from healthy donors and cancer patients. Sequenced by immunoSEQ multiplex PCR; TCRdb stores in-frame clones only, minus some. The sample consists of approximately 130,000 clones, 80% to 90% of them appearing once. V lost 3 bases to trimming and J lost 4 bases, with 15 bases between them. The CDR3 covers 15 residues. Germline values: CDR1 MGHDK, CDR2 SYGVNS. Sequencing was performed on blood. The chain recombines TRBV25-1 with TRBJ1-1, with D tentatively TRBD1 (5 bases). This receptor was taken from a man aged 35 to 55 in good health. CDR3 protein: CASSDPGLRTTEAFF. The CDR3 DNA reads TGTGCCAGCAGTGATCCGGGACTGAGGACCACTGAAGCTTTCTTT.